The 2 T cell receptor beta chains below all came from one sample that was sequenced in a study of technical replicates of blood from a few donors. Clones were read by immunoSEQ multiplex PCR, and TCRdb kept only the in-frame ones, dropping some. There are approximately 84,000 clones in the sample; roughly 98% occur only once, and more than 0.12% lies in the top ten. The sample was T cells isolated from PBMCs. Receptor source: a human donor in good health.

The V call is TRBV19, the J call TRBJ1-6, with D perhaps matching TRBD1 (5 bases). The CDR3 spans 15 residues. Germline V gene data show CDR1 as LNHDA and CDR2 as SQIVND (reference sequence). The V end was cut by 1 base, the J end by 10 bases, with 14 bases between. The CDR3 sequence: CASSIGGVELSPLHF. CDR3 DNA sequence: TGTGCCAGTAGTATAGGGGGCGTTGAATTGTCACCCCTCCACTTT.

The chain joins TRBV11-3 to TRBJ2-1; weak D call: TRBD2 (5 bases). Trimming took 4 bases from V and 9 from J, leaving 19 bases between them. Germline CDR1 reads SGHNT; CDR2 reads YENEEA. The CDR3 length is 15 residues. In DNA, the CDR3 is TGTGCCAGCAGCTCTCATCGACTAAATGGCGGTGAGCAGTTCTTC. Residues: CASSSHRLNGGEQFF.